This T cell receptor (beta chain) stems from a study of T cells in Graves' hyperthyroidism and ophthalmopathy. The germline gives CDR1 SNHLY, CDR2 FYNNEI. V shed 8 bases, J shed 6 bases, and the junction held 4 bases outside the gene matches. There are 13 residues in the CDR3. RNA transcripts provided the source from which TCR beta CDR3 regions were amplified. Carried out on the TCR CDR3, a first-round RT-PCR used the HTBI primer set. Each CDR3 protein gets one entry after TCRdb re-called the multiplex PCR reads with MiXCR. The sample carries approximately 410,000 distinct CDR3 sequences, approximately 15% recorded once. This clonotype was detected many times.

The sequence was collected from a woman younger than 35 with Graves' hyperthyroidism. The sample comprised blood. This chain links TRBV2 with TRBJ1-4, with 9 bases that match TRBD1. CDR3 sequence: CASCRDRDEKLFF. CDR3 sequence (DNA): TGTGCCAGCTGCCGGGACAGGGATGAAAAACTGTTTTTT.